The T cell receptor beta chain under discussion was sequenced for a study of beta chain features in type 1 diabetes. Study-level information: Taken together, all samples contributed 107,917,701 examined sorted cells.

What was sequenced were expressed TCRB transcripts, since all of the isolated RNA had been reverse transcribed. Clones were sequenced by immunoSEQ multiplex PCR, and TCRdb holds only the in-frame ones, with some missing. The data show hundreds of thousands of clones, 30% seen once. Study results and caveats: Type 1 diabetes patients showed fewer insertions and more deletions at VDJ junctions. Naive, central memory and Treg TCRB repertoires appeared more alike in patients than in healthy donors.

This clone was observed a few times. Antigen unknown. CDR1 is GTSNPN, CDR2 SVGIG, per germline (reference sequence). V trimming: 1 base; J trimming: 0 bases; junction bases outside the gene matches: 7. This CDR3 is built from 17 residues. This sequence was found in a man between 18 and 35 years old in good health. What was sequenced was naive CD4+ T cells from blood. The V call is TRBV30, the J call TRBJ2-1; 9 positions agree with TRBD2. The CDR3 bases are TGTGCCTGGAGTGGGCACCATAGCGGGAGCTCCTACAATGAGCAGTTCTTC. The encoded protein is CAWSGHHSGSSYNEQFF.